This T cell receptor beta chain stems from a study of T-cell memory formation after mild COVID-19. TCRdb reprocessed the 5' RACE reads with MiXCR, giving one entry per CDR3 protein. The profile covers 250,000 or so distinct CDR3 sequences, with approximately 10% appearing a single time and approximately 20% taken by the ten largest. The germline V and J ends were trimmed by 6 bases and 1 base, with 9 bases remaining between them. This CDR3 spans 13 amino acids. The germline V gene has CDR1 LNHNV and CDR2 YYDKDF (reference sequence). This clonotype occurred a few times. Its antigen is still unknown. Study-level results: Those CD4+ clones that contracted were mainly in CM and EM (CD8+ ones in EMRA).

The TCR sequence derives from a man aged 18 to 35 who had mild COVID-19 (a few samples of this study predate the infection). Cell type and time point are not known. Input material: PBMCs or a T cell subset sorted from them (not recorded which). V usage is TRBV15 and J usage is TRBJ2-5; D not certain. This CDR3 reads CATRGAAQETQYF. CDR3 nucleotide sequence: TGTGCCACCAGGGGCGCGGCCCAAGAGACCCAGTACTTC.